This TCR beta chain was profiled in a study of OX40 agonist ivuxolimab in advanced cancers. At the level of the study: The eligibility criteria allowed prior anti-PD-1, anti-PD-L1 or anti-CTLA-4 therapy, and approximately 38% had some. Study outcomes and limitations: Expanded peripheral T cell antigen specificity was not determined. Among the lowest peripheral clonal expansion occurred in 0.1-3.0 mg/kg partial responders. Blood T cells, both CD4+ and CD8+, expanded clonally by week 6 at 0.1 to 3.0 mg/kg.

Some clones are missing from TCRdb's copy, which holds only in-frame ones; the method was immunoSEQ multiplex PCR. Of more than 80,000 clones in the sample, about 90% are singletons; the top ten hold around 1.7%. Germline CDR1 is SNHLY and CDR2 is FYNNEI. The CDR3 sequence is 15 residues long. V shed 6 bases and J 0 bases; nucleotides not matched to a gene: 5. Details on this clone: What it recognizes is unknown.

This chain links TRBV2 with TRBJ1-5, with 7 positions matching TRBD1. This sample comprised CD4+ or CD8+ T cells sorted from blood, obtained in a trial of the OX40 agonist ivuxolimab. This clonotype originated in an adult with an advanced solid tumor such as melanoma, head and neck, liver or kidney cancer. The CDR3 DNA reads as TGTGCCAGCAGGTCGACAGGGTCTAGCAATCAGCCCCAGCATTTT. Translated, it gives CASRSTGSSNQPQHF.